The 10 T cell receptor beta chains below all came from one sample that was sequenced in a study of cytomegalovirus exposure and HLA in healthy donors. 13 Jbeta primers and 60 Vbeta primers were used for the PCR. TCRdb's copy holds only in-frame clones and misses some; the assay was immunoSEQ multiplex PCR. The sample shows about 150,000 clones, around 80% of them seen only once. The sequencing input was PBMCs. The source of these receptors is a male donor in good health and CMV-seropositive.

This clone was seen more than once but under ten times. The V gene is TRBV28, the J gene TRBJ2-7; 8 bases line up with TRBD2. Germline CDR1 reads MDHEN; CDR2 reads SYDVKM. The CDR3 length is 12 residues. Trimming removed 10 bases from V and 7 bases from J; junction bases left unmatched: 9. The chain's CDR3 is CATSGGPREQYF. As DNA, the CDR3 is TGTGCCACCTCGGGAGGGCCCAGGGAGCAGTACTTC.

The chain is built from TRBV5-1 and TRBJ1-3, with 7 bases aligning to TRBD1. Germline values: CDR1 SGHRS, CDR2 YFSETQ. The CDR3 has 15 residues. Germline trimming cut 4 bases from V and 0 bases from J; bases unmatched to any gene: 4. Here the CDR3 reads CASSQGQTSGNTIYF. For the CDR3, the DNA is TGCGCCAGCAGCCAGGGACAGACCTCTGGAAACACCATATATTTT.

V and J are TRBV27 and TRBJ2-1; maybe TRBD1 (5 bases). V lost 2 bases, J lost 7 bases, and 6 bases lay in between. CDR1 and CDR2 (germline): MNHEY, SMNVEV (reference sequence). The CDR3 covers 12 residues. Written as DNA, the CDR3 is TGTGCCAGCAGTTTAAGGGGTAATGAGCAGTTCTTC. Its translation: CASSLRGNEQFF.

V gene TRBV13 combines with J gene TRBJ2-3; 9 nucleotides match TRBD2. V lost 5 bases and J lost 7; bases outside the gene matches: 7. CDR3 length: 14 amino acids. Germline-derived CDR1 and CDR2 are PRHDT and FYEKMQ (reference sequence). The CDR3 sequence is CASSLPTSGYTQYF. In nucleotides, the CDR3 is TGTGCCAGCAGCCTCCCGACTAGCGGATATACGCAGTATTTT. The full variable domain, rest sourced from reference TRBV13 and TRBJ2-3, is AAGVIQSPRHLIKEKRETATLKCYPIPRHDTVYWYQQGPGQDPQFLISFYEKMQSDKGSIPDRFSAQQFSDYHSELNMSSLELGDSALYFCASSLPTSGYTQYFGPGTRLTVL.

This chain connects TRBV30 to TRBJ2-7, with D perhaps matching TRBD1 (5 bases). Germline values: CDR1 GTSNPN, CDR2 SVGIG (reference sequence). The CDR3 is made up of 13 amino acids. Trimming took 0 bases from V and 6 from J, leaving 12 bases between them. The CDR3 here is CAWSVVGDSEQYF. Written as DNA, the CDR3 is TGTGCCTGGAGTGTAGTAGGGGATTCCGAGCAGTACTTC.

The J gene is TRBJ2-3, the V gene TRBV5-1, with 9 nucleotides matching TRBD2. The CDR3 spans 15 residues. The germline V gene encodes CDR1 SGHRS and CDR2 YFSETQ. V trimming: 0 bases; J trimming: 8 bases; junction bases outside the gene matches: 7. In DNA, the CDR3 is TGCGCCAGCAGCTTGGCCGGGGTAGCGGGAGTTACGCAGTATTTT. This gives the protein CASSLAGVAGVTQYF.

This clone was recorded once. The chain links TRBV4-1 to TRBJ1-5; possibly TRBD1 for D (6 bases). The ends were cut back, 4 bases at V and 5 bases at J, with 15 bases in the middle. Germline V gives CDR1 MGHRA, CDR2 YSYEKL. The CDR3 runs 15 residues. CDR3 DNA sequence: TGCGCCAGCAGCCGGGGGACACCGGCCGATCAGCCCCAGCATTTT. Translating it yields CASSRGTPADQPQHF.

This clone occurred a few times. The chain recombines TRBV4-2 with TRBJ2-1; maybe TRBD2 (7 bases). CDR3 size: 17 residues. Germline values: CDR1 LGHNA, CDR2 YNFKEQ. Trimming took 4 bases from V and 0 from J, leaving 16 bases between them. This chain's CDR3 is CASSPLGGGSSYNEQFF. The CDR3 DNA reads as TGTGCCAGCAGCCCACTGGGGGGCGGGAGCTCCTACAATGAGCAGTTCTTC.

The genes are TRBV5-8 and TRBJ2-7, with TRBD1 identical over 7 bases. V lost 2 bases and J lost 2; bases outside the gene matches: 4. This CDR3 is built from 14 residues. Germline CDR1 reads SGHTS; CDR2 reads YDEGEE. CDR3 sequence (DNA): TGTGCCAGCAGCTTTCGACAGGGTCCCTACGAGCAGTACTTC. Its translation: CASSFRQGPYEQYF. The whole variable domain, remainder taken from reference TRBV5-8 and TRBJ2-7, is EAGVTQSPTHLIKTRGQQATLRCSPISGHTSVYWYQQALGLGLQFLLWYDEGEERNRGNFPPRFSGRQFPNYSSELNVNALELEDSALYLCASSFRQGPYEQYFGPGTRLTVT.

V is TRBV6-5 and J is TRBJ1-5, with 7 nucleotides matching TRBD1. CDR3 length equals 15 residues. Germline CDR1 and CDR2: MNHEY and SVGAGI. Unmatched junction bases numbered 11, after V lost 6 bases and J lost 6 bases. This CDR3 reads CASSLQKGAAQPQHF. The CDR3, as DNA: TGTGCCAGCAGCCTACAGAAGGGGGCTGCTCAGCCCCAGCATTTT.